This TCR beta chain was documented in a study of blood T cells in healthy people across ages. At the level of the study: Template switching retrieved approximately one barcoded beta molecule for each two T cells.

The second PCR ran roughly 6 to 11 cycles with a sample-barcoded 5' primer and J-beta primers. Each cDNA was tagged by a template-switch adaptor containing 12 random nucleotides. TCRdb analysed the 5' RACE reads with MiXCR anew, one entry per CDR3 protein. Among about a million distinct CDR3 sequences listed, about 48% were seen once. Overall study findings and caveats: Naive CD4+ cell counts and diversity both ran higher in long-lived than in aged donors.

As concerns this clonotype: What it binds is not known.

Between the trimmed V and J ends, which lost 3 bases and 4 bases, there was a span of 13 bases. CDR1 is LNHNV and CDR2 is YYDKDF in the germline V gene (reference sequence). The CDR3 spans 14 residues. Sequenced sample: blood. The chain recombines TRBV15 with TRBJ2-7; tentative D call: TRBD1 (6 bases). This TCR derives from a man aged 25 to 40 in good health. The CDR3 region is CATSRGIQGYEQYF. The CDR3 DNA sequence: TGTGCCACCAGCAGGGGAATACAGGGTTACGAGCAGTACTTC.